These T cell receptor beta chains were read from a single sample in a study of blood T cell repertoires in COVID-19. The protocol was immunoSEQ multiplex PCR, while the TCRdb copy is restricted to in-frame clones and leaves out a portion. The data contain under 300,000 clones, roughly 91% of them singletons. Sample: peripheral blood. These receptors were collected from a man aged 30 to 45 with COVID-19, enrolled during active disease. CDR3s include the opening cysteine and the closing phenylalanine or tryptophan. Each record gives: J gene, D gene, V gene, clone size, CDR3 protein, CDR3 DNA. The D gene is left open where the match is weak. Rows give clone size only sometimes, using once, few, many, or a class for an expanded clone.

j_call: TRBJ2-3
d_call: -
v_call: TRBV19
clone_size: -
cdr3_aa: CASSSLDLASTDTQYF
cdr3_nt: TGTGCCAGTAGTAGCCTCGACTTAGCTAGCACAGATACGCAGTATTTT

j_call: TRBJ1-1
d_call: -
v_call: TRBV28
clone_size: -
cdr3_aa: CATNRRGAMNTEAFF
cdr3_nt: TGTGCCACCAACCGCCGTGGGGCCATGAACACTGAAGCTTTCTTT

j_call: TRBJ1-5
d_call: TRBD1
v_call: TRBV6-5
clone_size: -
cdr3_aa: CASSYSGTGVGPQHF
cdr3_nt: TGTGCCAGCAGTTACTCCGGGACAGGGGTGGGGCCCCAGCATTTT

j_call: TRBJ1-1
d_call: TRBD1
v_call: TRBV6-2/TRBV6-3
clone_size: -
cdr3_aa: CASSPGQGHTEAFF
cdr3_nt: TGTGCCAGCAGCCCCGGACAGGGCCACACTGAAGCTTTCTTT

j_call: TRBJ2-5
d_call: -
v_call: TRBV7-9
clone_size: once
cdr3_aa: CASSIPGLGGETQYF
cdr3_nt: TGTGCCAGCAGCATCCCGGGACTAGGGGGCGAGACCCAGTACTTC

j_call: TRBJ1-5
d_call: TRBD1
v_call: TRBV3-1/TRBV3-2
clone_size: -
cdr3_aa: CASSLQGARQPQHF
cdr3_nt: TGTGCCAGCAGCCTACAGGGGGCGAGACAGCCCCAGCATTTT

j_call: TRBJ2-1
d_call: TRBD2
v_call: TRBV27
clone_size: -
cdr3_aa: CASTHAGGVYNEQFF
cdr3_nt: TGTGCCAGCACCCATGCGGGAGGGGTCTACAATGAGCAGTTCTTC

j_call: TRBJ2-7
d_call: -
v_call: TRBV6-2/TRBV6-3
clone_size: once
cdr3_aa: CASSPTGRGPNYEQYF
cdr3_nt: TGTGCCAGCAGCCCTACCGGGCGGGGTCCCAACTACGAGCAGTACTTC

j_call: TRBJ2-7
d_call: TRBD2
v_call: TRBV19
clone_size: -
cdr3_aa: CASSIGDYPYEQYF
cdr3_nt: TGTGCCAGTAGTATTGGGGACTACCCCTACGAGCAGTACTTC

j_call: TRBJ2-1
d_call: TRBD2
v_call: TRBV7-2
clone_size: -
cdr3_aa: CASSSTSGGYNEQFF
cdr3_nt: TGTGCCAGCAGCTCTACTAGCGGGGGGTACAATGAGCAGTTCTTC

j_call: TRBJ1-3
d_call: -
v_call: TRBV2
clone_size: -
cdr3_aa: CASSEAGLGAIYF
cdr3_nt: TGTGCCAGCAGTGAGGCCGGTCTGGGAGCCATATATTTT

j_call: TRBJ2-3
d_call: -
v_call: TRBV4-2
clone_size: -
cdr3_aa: CASSQEAGPLPDTQYF
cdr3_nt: TGTGCCAGCAGCCAAGAGGCGGGACCCCTACCAGATACGCAGTATTTT

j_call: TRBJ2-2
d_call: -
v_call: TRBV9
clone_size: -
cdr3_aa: CASSATGTATGELFF
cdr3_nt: TGTGCCAGCAGCGCAACAGGTACAGCCACCGGGGAGCTGTTTTTT

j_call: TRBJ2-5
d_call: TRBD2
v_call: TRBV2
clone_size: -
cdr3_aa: CASSVTSGGLILETQYF
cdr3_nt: TGTGCCAGCAGTGTGACTAGCGGGGGGCTTATATTAGAGACCCAGTACTTC

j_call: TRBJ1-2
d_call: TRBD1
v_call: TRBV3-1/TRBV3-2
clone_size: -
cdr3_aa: CASSQDATGHGYTF
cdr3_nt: TGTGCCAGCAGCCAAGATGCGACAGGGCATGGCTACACCTTC

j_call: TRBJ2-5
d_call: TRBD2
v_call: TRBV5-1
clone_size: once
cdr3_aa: CASSLAAGGVGETQYF
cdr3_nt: TGCGCCAGCAGCTTGGCTGCCGGGGGGGTTGGGGAGACCCAGTACTTC

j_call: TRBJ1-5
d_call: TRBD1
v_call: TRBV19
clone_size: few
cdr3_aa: CASHKTGGSGSNQPQHF
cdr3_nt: TGTGCCAGTCACAAGACAGGGGGCTCAGGGAGCAATCAGCCCCAGCATTTT

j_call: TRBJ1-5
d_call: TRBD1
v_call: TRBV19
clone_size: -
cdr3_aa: CASSKAQGGQPQHF
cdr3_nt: TGTGCCAGTAGTAAGGCACAGGGGGGTCAGCCCCAGCATTTT

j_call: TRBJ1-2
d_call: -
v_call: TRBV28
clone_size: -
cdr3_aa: CASSLEGGGAGYGYTF
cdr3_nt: TGTGCCAGCAGTTTAGAAGGGGGGGGCGCGGGCTATGGCTACACCTTC

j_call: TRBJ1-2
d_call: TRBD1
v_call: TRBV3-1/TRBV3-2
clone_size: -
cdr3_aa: CASSPGQVAMGGYTF
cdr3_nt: TGTGCCAGCAGCCCTGGACAGGTAGCTATGGGAGGCTACACCTTC

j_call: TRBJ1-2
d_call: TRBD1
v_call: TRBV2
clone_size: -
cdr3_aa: CASRQGARDSYGYTF
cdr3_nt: TGTGCCAGCAGACAGGGGGCGCGGGACAGTTATGGCTACACCTTC

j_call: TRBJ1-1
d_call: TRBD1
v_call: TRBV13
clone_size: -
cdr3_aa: CASSWRQGGSGNTEAFF
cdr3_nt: TGTGCCAGCAGCTGGAGACAGGGGGGATCAGGGAACACTGAAGCTTTCTTT

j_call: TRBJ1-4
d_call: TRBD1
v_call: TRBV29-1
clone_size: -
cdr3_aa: CSAGTGGVDEKLFF
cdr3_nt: TGCAGCGCCGGGACAGGGGGAGTAGATGAAAAACTGTTTTTT

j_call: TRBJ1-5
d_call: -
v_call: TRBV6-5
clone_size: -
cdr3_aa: CASLAGRGNQPQHF
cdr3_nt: TGTGCCAGCCTTGCAGGAAGAGGCAATCAGCCCCAGCATTTT

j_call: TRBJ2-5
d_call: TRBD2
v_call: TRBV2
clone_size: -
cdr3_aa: CASSTTGRIRETQYF
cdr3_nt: TGTGCCAGCAGTACTACCGGGAGGATTCGGGAGACCCAGTACTTC

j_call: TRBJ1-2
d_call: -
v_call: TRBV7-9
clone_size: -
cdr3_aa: CASSTTPGSSNYGYTF
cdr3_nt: TGTGCCAGCAGCACAACCCCTGGCAGTTCTAACTATGGCTACACCTTC

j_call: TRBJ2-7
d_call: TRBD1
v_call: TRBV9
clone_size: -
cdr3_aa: CASSVAGTGTNEQYF
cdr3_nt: TGTGCCAGCAGCGTGGCGGGGACAGGGACGAACGAGCAGTACTTC

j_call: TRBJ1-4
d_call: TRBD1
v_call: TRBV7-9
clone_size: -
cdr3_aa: CASSSGTVEKLFF
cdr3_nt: TGTGCCAGCAGCTCCGGGACAGTTGAAAAACTGTTTTTT

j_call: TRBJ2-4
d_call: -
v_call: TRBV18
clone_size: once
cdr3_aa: CASSPRVRARDIQYF
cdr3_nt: TGTGCCAGCTCACCACGGGTGAGGGCAAGGGACATTCAGTACTTC

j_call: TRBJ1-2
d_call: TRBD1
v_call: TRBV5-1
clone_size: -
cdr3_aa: CASSGGTGEAKRYGYTF
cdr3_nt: TGCGCCAGCAGCGGAGGGACAGGGGAGGCGAAACGATATGGCTACACCTTC

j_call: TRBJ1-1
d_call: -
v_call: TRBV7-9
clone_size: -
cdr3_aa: CASSLTSNTEAFF
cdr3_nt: TGTGCCAGCAGCTTAACATCGAACACTGAAGCTTTCTTT

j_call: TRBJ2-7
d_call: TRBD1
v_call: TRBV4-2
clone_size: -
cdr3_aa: CASSQVPQGAYDSSYEQYF
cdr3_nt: TGTGCCAGCAGCCAAGTCCCCCAGGGGGCTTACGACAGCTCCTACGAGCAGTACTTC

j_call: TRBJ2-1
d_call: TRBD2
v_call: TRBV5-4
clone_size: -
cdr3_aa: CASSLVGGALEQFF
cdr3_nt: TGTGCCAGCAGCTTAGTCGGGGGGGCTTTGGAGCAGTTCTTC